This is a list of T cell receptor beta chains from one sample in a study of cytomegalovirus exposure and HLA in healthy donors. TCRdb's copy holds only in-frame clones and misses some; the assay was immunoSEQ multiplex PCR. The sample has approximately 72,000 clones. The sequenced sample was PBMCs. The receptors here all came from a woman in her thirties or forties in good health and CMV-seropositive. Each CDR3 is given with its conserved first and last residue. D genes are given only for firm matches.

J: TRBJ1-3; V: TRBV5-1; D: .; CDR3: CASSLAQRSSGNTIYF; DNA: TGCGCCAGCAGCTTGGCTCAGAGGAGCTCTGGAAACACCATATATTTT
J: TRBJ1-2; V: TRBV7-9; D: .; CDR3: CASSLAGGTNYGYTF; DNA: TGTGCCAGCAGCTTAGCTGGAGGGACTAACTATGGCTACACCTTC
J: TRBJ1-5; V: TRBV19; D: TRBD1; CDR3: CASSMPQGAGQPQHF; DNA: TGTGCCAGTAGTATGCCGCAGGGGGCTGGGCAGCCCCAGCATTTT
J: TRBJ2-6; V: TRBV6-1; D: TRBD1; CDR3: CASSARTGSGANVLTF; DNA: TGTGCCAGCAGTGCCAGGACAGGGTCTGGGGCCAACGTCCTGACTTTC
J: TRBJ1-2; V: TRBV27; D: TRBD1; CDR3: CASRLTGGSNYGYTF; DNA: TGTGCCAGCAGACTCACAGGGGGCAGTAACTATGGCTACACCTTC
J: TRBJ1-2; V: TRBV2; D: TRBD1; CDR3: CASSPTTGGNYGYTF; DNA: TGTGCCAGCAGCCCTACTACAGGGGGAAACTATGGCTACACCTTC
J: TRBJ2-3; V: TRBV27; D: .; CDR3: CASSLGGTDTQYF; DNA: TGTGCCAGCAGTTTGGGGGGTACAGATACGCAGTATTTT
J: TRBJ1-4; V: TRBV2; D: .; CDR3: CASRSVTTNEKLFF; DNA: TGTGCCAGCAGGTCGGTTACAACTAATGAAAAACTGTTTTTT
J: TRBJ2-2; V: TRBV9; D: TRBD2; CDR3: CASSPGTSGRSGTGELFF; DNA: TGTGCCAGCAGCCCCGGGACTAGCGGGAGGTCGGGCACCGGGGAGCTGTTTTTT
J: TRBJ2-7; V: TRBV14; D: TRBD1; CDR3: CASSPDEDRVWSYEQYF; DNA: TGTGCCAGCAGCCCCGACGAGGACAGGGTTTGGTCCTACGAGCAGTACTTC
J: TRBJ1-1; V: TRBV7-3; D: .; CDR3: CASSLTARNTEAFF; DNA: TGTGCCAGCAGCTTAACAGCTAGGAACACTGAAGCTTTCTTT
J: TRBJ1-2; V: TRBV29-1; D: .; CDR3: CSVDKPIRGGGYTF; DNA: TGCAGCGTCGATAAACCGATTAGGGGCGGTGGCTACACCTTC
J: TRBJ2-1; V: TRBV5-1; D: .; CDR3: CASREAGNSYNEQFF; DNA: TGCGCCAGCAGGGAAGCGGGCAACTCCTACAATGAGCAGTTCTTC
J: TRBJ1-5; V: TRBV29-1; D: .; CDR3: CSVAEAGNDQPQHF; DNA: TGCAGCGTTGCTGAGGCAGGGAACGATCAGCCCCAGCATTTT
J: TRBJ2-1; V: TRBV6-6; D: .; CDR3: CASSYGGAYNEQFF; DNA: TGTGCCAGCAGTTACGGAGGGGCCTACAATGAGCAGTTCTTC
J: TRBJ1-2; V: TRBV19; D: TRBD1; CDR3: CASAPRDRGIGYTF; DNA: TGTGCCAGTGCCCCCCGGGACAGGGGAATTGGCTACACCTTC
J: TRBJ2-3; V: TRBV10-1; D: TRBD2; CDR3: CASSARGEDTQYF; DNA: TGCGCCAGCAGTGCCCGGGGGGAAGATACGCAGTATTTT
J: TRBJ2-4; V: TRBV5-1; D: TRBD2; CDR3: CASSSFSSGGVGIQYF; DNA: TGCGCCAGCAGCTCTTTTTCTAGCGGGGGAGTTGGAATTCAGTACTTC
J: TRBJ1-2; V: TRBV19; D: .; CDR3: CASSIYLRWTKRGGYGYTF; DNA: TGTGCCAGTAGTATCTATCTTAGGTGGACGAAAAGGGGCGGCTATGGCTACACCTTC
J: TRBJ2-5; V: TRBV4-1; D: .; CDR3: CASSRIVRGQETQYF; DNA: TGCGCCAGCAGCCGCATCGTCCGGGGGCAAGAGACCCAGTACTTC
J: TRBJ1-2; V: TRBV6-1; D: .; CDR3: CASSPDTGLGYGYTF; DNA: TGTGCCAGCAGCCCGGACACAGGGTTGGGATATGGCTACACCTTC
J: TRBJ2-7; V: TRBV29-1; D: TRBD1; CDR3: CSVDRGAKEQYF; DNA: TGCAGCGTCGACAGGGGAGCGAAAGAGCAGTACTTC
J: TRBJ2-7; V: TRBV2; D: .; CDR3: CASTFLGEQYF; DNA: TGTGCCAGCACGTTTCTAGGCGAGCAGTACTTC
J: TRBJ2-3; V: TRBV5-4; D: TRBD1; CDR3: CASSFAFRDRGGTDTQYF; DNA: TGTGCCAGCAGCTTCGCTTTCCGGGACAGGGGGGGCACAGATACGCAGTATTTT
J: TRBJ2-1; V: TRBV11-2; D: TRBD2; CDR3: CASSLAFTSGRFNEQFF; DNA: TGTGCCAGCAGCTTAGCCTTTACTAGCGGGAGATTCAATGAGCAGTTCTTC
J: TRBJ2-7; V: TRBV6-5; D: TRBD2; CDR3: CASSYRTSYNEQYF; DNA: TGTGCCAGCAGTTACCGGACTAGTTACAACGAGCAGTACTTC
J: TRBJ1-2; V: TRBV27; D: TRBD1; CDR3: CASSSGTGGQDGYTF; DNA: TGTGCCAGCAGTTCCGGGACAGGGGGGCAGGATGGCTACACCTTC
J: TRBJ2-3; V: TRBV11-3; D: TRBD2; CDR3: CASSLGLAGGAHTDTQYF; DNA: TGTGCCAGCAGCTTGGGACTAGCGGGGGGTGCCCACACAGATACGCAGTATTTT
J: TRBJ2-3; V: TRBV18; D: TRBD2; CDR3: CATLRGGPDTQYF; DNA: TGTGCCACCCTACGGGGGGGCCCAGATACGCAGTATTTT
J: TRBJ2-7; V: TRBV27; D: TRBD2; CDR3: CASSRTSGNRYEQYF; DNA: TGTGCCAGCAGCCGGACTAGCGGGAATAGGTACGAGCAGTACTTC
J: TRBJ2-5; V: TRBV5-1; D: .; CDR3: CASSSDNDRQETQYF; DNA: TGCGCCAGCAGCTCCGATAACGACAGGCAAGAGACCCAGTACTTC
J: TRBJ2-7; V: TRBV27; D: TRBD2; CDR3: CATTPRAGGSSYEQYF; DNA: TGTGCCACCACCCCCCGAGCGGGAGGGTCCTCCTACGAGCAGTACTTC
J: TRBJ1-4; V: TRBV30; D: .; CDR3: CAWNRQATNEKLFF; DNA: TGTGCCTGGAACCGACAGGCAACTAATGAAAAACTGTTTTTT
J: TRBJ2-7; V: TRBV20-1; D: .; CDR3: CSAIPYEQYF; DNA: TGCAGTGCCATTCCCTACGAGCAGTACTTC
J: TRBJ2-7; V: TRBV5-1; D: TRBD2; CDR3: CASGPGTSDEQYF; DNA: TGCGCCAGCGGACCCGGGACTAGCGACGAGCAGTACTTC
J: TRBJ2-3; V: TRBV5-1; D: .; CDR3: CASSLAAPREDTQYF; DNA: TGCGCCAGCAGCTTGGCGGCACCGAGGGAAGATACGCAGTATTTT
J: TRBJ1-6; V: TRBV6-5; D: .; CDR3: CASSFLPPYNSPLHF; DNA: TGTGCCAGCAGTTTTCTACCGCCCTATAATTCACCCCTCCACTTT
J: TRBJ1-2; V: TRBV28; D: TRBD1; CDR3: CASYLRGLNYGYTF; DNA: TGTGCCAGCTACCTCAGGGGGCTTAACTATGGCTACACCTTC
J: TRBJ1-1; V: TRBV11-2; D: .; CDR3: CASSPGTSNTEAFF; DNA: TGTGCCAGCAGCCCCGGGACATCGAACACTGAAGCTTTCTTT
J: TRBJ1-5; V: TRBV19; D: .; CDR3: CASRSGRLHQPQHF; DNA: TGTGCCAGTAGATCAGGGCGTCTCCATCAGCCCCAGCATTTT
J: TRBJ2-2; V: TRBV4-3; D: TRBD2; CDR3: CASSLGGTDTGELFF; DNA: TGCGCCAGCAGCCTCGGGGGGACGGACACCGGGGAGCTGTTTTTT
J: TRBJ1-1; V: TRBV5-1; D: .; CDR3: CASSSPQANTEAFF; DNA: TGCGCCAGCAGCAGTCCCCAGGCGAACACTGAAGCTTTCTTT